This TCR beta chain was observed in a study of T cell repertoires in cytomegalovirus infection. Study context: It was the public TCR beta signatures that indicated both CMV infection and matching HLA type. Study-wide results and caveats: Carriers of CMV plus the relevant HLA were identified by cumulative public TCR beta family frequency. Clonotypes of TCR beta that were HLA-C-restricted and CMV-specific dominated the ex vivo response.

TCRdb itself ran the reads through MiXCR, one entry per CDR3 protein. The sample yields approximately 500,000 distinct CDR3 sequences, 11% seen once. The table lists this clonotype with many counts. Its antigen is currently unknown. CDR1 is SGHTA and CDR2 is FQGNSA in the germline V gene. Between the trimmed V and J ends, which lost 4 bases and 2 bases, there was a span of 11 bases. The CDR3 has 15 amino acids. The chain employs TRBV7-2 and TRBJ1-4; the D is unclear. The sequencing sample was made of PBMCs. The clonotype comes from a human donor in good health (CMV status not recorded). Some clones in this sample may be carry-over from other donors' samples. CDR3 DNA sequence: TGTGCCAGCAGCTCCCAGACAACGACTAATGAAAAACTGTTTTTT. As protein: CASSSQTTTNEKLFF.